This TCR beta chain was captured by sequencing in a study of blood T cell repertoires in COVID-19. Turning to the study itself: The United States, Italy and Spain provided the acute and convalescent COVID-19 samples. The analysed material was cDNA or gDNA that came from T cells, B-cell-depleted T cells, or PBMCs.

Germline CDR1 KGHSH, CDR2 LQKENI. CDR3 length: 16 residues. Trimming cost V 2 bases and J 1 base, with 14 bases left between them. Per the authors' pipeline: Reference gene primer amplification yielded estimated nucleated cell counts. Measured with immunoSEQ multiplex PCR; TCRdb has only the in-frame clones, and not every one. V, J and clone size derive from that table, while D and trimming were established from the DNA sequence. The table lists some 200,000 clones, 75% to 95% of them singletons, with approximately 0.5% in the top ten. This TCR came from a man in his fifties or sixties with acute or convalescent COVID-19. V and J are TRBV18 and TRBJ2-5; D not resolved. The sample consisted of peripheral blood. CDR3 protein: CASSPSQLSPQETQYF. The DNA of the CDR3 is TGTGCCAGCTCACCATCCCAACTCTCCCCCCAAGAGACCCAGTACTTC.